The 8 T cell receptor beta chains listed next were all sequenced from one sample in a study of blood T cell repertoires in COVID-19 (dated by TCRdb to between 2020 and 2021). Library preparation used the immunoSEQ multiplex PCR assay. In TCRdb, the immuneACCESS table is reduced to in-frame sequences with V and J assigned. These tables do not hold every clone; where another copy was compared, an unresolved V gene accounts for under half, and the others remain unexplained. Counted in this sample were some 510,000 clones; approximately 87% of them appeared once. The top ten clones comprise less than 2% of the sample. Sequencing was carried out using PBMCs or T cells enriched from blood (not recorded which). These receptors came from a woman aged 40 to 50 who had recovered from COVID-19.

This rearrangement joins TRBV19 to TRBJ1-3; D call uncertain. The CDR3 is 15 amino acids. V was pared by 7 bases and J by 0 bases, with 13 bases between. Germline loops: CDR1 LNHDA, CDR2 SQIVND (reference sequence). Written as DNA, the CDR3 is TGTGCCAGTACCGGGAGCGTAATCTCTGGAAACACCATATATTTT. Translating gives CASTGSVISGNTIYF.

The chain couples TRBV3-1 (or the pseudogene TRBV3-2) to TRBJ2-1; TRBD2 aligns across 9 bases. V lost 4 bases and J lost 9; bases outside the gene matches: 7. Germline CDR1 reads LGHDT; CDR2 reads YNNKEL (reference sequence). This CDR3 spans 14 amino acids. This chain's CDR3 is CASSPQREVGEQFF. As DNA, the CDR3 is TGTGCCAGCAGCCCCCAGCGGGAGGTCGGTGAGCAGTTCTTC.

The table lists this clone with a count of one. The CDR3 here is CASSGGPGPLSETQYF. The CDR3 nucleotides are TGTGCCAGTAGTGGGGGCCCGGGGCCTCTTTCGGAGACCCAGTACTTC. This chain connects TRBV19 to TRBJ2-5, with D possibly matching TRBD1 (6 bases). Looked up from germline, CDR1 is LNHDA and CDR2 is SQIVND (reference sequence). CDR3 size: 16 residues. V was pared by 5 bases and J by 5 bases, with 21 bases between.

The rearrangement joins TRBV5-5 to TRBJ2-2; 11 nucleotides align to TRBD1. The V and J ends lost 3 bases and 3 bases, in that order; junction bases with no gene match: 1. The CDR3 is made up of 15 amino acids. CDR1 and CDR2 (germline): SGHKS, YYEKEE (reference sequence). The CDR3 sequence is CASSWGQGDTGELFF. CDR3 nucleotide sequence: TGTGCCAGCAGCTGGGGACAGGGGGACACCGGGGAGCTGTTTTTT.

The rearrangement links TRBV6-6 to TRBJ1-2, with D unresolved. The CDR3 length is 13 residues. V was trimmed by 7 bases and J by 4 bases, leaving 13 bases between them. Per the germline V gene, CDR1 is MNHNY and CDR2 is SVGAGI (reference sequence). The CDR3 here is CASTILPSYGYTF. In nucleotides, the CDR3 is TGTGCCAGCACCATCCTCCCGAGCTATGGCTACACCTTC.

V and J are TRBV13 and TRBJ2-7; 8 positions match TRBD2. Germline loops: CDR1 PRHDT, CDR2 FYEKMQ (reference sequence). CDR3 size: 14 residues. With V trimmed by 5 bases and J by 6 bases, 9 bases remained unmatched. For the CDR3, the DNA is TGTGCCAGCAGCCCGGGACTAGTGGTGTTCGAGCAGTACTTC. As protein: CASSPGLVVFEQYF.

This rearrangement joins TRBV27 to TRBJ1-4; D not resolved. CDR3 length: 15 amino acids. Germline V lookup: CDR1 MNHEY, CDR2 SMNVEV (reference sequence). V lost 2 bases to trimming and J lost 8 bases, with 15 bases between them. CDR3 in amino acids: CASSLIPGGNEKLFF. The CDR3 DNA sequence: TGTGCCAGCAGTTTAATCCCTGGAGGGAACGAAAAACTGTTTTTT.

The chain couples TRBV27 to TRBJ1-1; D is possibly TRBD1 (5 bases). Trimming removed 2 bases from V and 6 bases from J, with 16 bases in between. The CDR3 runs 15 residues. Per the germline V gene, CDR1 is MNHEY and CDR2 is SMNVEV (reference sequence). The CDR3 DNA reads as TGTGCCAGCAGTTTAAGTCCAGGGCTATACGCTGAAGCTTTCTTT. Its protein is CASSLSPGLYAEAFF.